The 5 T cell receptor beta chains in this list originate from one sample, sequenced in a study of cytomegalovirus exposure and HLA in healthy donors. Vbeta (60) and Jbeta (13) primers were used in the PCR. The repertoire was sequenced with immunoSEQ multiplex PCR; TCRdb's copy has only in-frame clones and lacks some. This sample has 150,000 to 200,000 clones, with about 74% found just once. The material sequenced was PBMCs. The receptor source for this set is a male donor in good health and CMV-seronegative.

The chain has TRBV19 and TRBJ2-7; D is perhaps TRBD1 (6 bases). Germline CDR1 and CDR2: LNHDA and SQIVND (reference sequence). Trimming removed 7 bases at V and 4 bases at J, with 23 bases between. This CDR3 contains 16 residues. In DNA form, the CDR3 reads TGTGCCAGTATTTCCAGTTTGCCAGGGGCCACTTACGAGCAGTACTTC. This gives the protein CASISSLPGATYEQYF. Drawing the rest from reference TRBV19 and TRBJ2-7, the complete variable domain is DGGITQSPKYLFRKEGQNVTLSCEQNLNHDAMYWYRQDPGQGLRLIYYSQIVNDFQKGDIAEGYSVSREKKESFPLTVTSAQKNPTAFYLCASISSLPGATYEQYFGPGTRLTVT.

The gene calls are TRBV6-7 and TRBJ1-1; 12 nucleotides agree with TRBD1. TRBV6-7 is labeled an ORF, and its function is uncertain. V dropped 6 bases and J dropped 5; count of bases not matched to a gene: 7. This CDR3 comprises 15 residues. The CDR3 DNA reads TGTGCCAGCAGAAATCCGGGACAGGGGGCTACTGAAGCTTTCTTT. Its translation is CASRNPGQGATEAFF.

This clone turned up a few times. V is TRBV10-1 and J is TRBJ1-5; perhaps TRBD1 as D (6 bases). The germline gives CDR1 WNHNN, CDR2 SYGVQD (reference sequence). V lost 2 bases, J lost 5 bases, and 10 bases lay in between. This CDR3 spans 14 amino acids. This CDR3 is CASSEKAGDQPQHF. In nucleotides, the CDR3 is TGCGCCAGCAGTGAGAAGGCAGGGGATCAGCCCCAGCATTTT.

V gene TRBV14 combines with J gene TRBJ1-1; TRBD1 matches 8 bases. The CDR3 loop spans 14 amino acids. V dropped 6 bases and J dropped 0; count of bases not matched to a gene: 3. Per germline, CDR1 SGHDN and CDR2 FVKESK. DNA of the CDR3: TGTGCCAGCAGGGAGACAGGGGTGAACACTGAAGCTTTCTTT. It is translated as CASRETGVNTEAFF. The entire variable domain, with the rest obtained from reference TRBV14 and TRBJ1-1, is as follows: EAGVTQFPSHSVIEKGQTVTLRCDPISGHDNLYWYRRVMGKEIKFLLHFVKESKQDESGMPNNRFLAERTGGTYSTLKVQPAELEDSGVYFCASRETGVNTEAFFGQGTRLTVV.

The chain joins TRBV9 to TRBJ2-1; no clear D. The V gene's germline CDR1 is SGDLS and CDR2 YYNGEE. V was cut by 3 bases and J by 4 bases, with 11 bases left in between. The CDR3 has 14 residues. The CDR3 loop reads CASSGGTWYNEQFF. The CDR3 DNA reads TGTGCCAGCAGCGGCGGTACGTGGTACAATGAGCAGTTCTTC.